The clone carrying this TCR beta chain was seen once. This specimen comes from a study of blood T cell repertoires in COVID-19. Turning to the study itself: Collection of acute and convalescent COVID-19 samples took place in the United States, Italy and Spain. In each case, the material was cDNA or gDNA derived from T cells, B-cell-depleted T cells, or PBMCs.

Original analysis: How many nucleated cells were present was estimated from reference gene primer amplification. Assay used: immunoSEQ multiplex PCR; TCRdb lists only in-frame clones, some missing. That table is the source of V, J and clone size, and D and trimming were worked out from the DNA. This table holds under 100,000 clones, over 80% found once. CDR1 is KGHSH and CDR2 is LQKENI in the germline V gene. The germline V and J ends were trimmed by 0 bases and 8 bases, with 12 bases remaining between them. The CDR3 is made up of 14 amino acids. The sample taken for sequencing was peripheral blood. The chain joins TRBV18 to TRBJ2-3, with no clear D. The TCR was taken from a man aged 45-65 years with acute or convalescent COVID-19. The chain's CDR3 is CASSPPSVIVTQYF. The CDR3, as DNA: TGTGCCAGCTCACCACCGTCGGTAATTGTTACGCAGTATTTT.